The T cell receptor (beta chain) described here comes from a study of blood T cell repertoires in COVID-19. The authors' processing: Estimation of nucleated cell counts was performed using reference gene primer amplification. The table came from immunoSEQ multiplex PCR; TCRdb's copy has only in-frame clones and leaves some out. The V and J calls and clone size are taken from that table; D and trimming were inferred from the DNA. The sample has a few hundred thousand clones; more than 70% are singletons. The germline V gene encodes CDR1 SGHTA and CDR2 FQGNSA. The CDR3 contains 15 residues. Trimming took 3 bases from V and 3 from J; bases not matched to a gene: 1. Ages ranged from roughly 18 to 100 years, with residence in 20 to 30 US areas. Clinical history as reported by participants underpinned cohort assignment.

The specimen was PBMCs or T cells enriched from blood (not recorded which). This clonotype was sampled from a man aged 30 to 45 who had recovered from COVID-19. The rearrangement links TRBV7-2 to TRBJ2-1; 11 nucleotides line up with TRBD1. Here the CDR3 reads CASSFGTGGYNEQFF. Here the CDR3 DNA reads TGTGCCAGCAGCTTCGGGACAGGGGGCTACAATGAGCAGTTCTTC.